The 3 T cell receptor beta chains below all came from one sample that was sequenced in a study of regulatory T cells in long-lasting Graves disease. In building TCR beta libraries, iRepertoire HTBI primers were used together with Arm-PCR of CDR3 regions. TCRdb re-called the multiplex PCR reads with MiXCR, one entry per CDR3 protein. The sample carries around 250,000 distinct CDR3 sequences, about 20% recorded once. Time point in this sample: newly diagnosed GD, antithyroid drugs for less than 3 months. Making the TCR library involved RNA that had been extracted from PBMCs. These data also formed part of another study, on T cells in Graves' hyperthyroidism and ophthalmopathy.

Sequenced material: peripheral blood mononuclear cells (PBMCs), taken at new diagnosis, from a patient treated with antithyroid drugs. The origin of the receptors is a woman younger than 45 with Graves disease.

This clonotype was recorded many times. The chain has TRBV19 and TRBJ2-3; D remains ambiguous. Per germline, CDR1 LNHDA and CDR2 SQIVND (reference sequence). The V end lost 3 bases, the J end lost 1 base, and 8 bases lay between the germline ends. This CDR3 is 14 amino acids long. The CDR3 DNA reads TGTGCCAGTAGTATTGAGCGACGCACAGATACGCAGTATTTT. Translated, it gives CASSIERRTDTQYF.

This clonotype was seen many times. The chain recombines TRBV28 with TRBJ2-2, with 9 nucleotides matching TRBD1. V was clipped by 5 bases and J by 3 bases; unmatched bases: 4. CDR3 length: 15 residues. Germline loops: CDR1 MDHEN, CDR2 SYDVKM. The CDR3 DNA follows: TGTGCCAGCAGTACAGGGGGCGCCGACACCGGGGAGCTGTTTTTT. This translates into CASSTGGADTGELFF.

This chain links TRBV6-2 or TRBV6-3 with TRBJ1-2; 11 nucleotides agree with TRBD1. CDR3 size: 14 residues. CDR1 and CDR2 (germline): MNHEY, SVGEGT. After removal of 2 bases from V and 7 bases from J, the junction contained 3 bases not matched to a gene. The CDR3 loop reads CASSYGQGASGYTF. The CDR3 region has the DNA TGTGCCAGCAGTTACGGACAGGGGGCAAGTGGCTACACCTTC.